This T cell receptor (beta chain) was retrieved from a study of OX40 agonist ivuxolimab in advanced cancers. This clone is classed as medium-sized. Antigen unknown. The V gene end was trimmed by 6 bases and the J gene end by 0 bases; junction bases not matched to a gene: 7. The CDR3 is 17 amino acids. The V gene's germline CDR1 is SGHNT and CDR2 YYREEE (reference sequence). Findings of the study overall: Among the lowest levels of clonal expansion were found in partial responders at 0.1-3.0 mg/kg.

The assay was immunoSEQ multiplex PCR, and TCRdb's table has in-frame clones only and misses some. This sample carries roughly 79,000 clones, more than 75% of them seen once, and the ten largest clones take roughly a sixth. The J gene is TRBJ2-6, the V gene TRBV5-4, with 9 bases lining up with TRBD2. The TCR originated in an adult with an advanced solid tumor such as melanoma, head and neck, liver or kidney cancer. Sequencing was performed on CD4+ or CD8+ T cells sorted from blood, taken in a trial of the OX40 agonist ivuxolimab. In DNA, the CDR3 is TGTGCCAGCAATGCGGGAGGGTGGGCCTCTGGGGCCAACGTCCTGACTTTC. This translates into CASNAGGWASGANVLTF.